This T cell receptor beta chain originates from a study of blood T cell repertoires in COVID-19 (dated by TCRdb to 2019 to 2021). The study in broad terms: Samples from collaborators originated in the United States, Italy and Spain and spanned both the acute and convalescent phases of COVID-19. The material from the prospective study consisted of cDNA or gDNA derived from T cells, B-cell-depleted T cells, or PBMCs. The dataset comprised deeply sampled blood TCRbeta repertoires from subjects exposed to, actively infected with, or recovered from COVID-19. A freely available public database, intended as a resource for researchers studying the immune response to SARS-CoV-2, is where the repertoires were released. Samples came from the ongoing ImmuneRACE study (first 160 participants) plus 1,254 subjects from 6 global collaborators. Nearly every sample came with metadata listing a de-identified subject ID, COVID-19 status, age in years and sex. Where available, HLA class I and class II types were taken from metadata supplied by the sample provider and were not determined by assay-based typing.

Deletion took 1 base off V and 7 bases off J, with a span of 16 bases between the germline ends. As encoded in the germline V gene, CDR1 is SGHTA while CDR2 is FQGNSA. From the cysteine up to the phenylalanine, the CDR3 has a length of 16 residues. The only DNA kept is the CDR3, 48 bases in frame from the first base. Study-level results and caveats: The quantity of clinical and demographic metadata differed by source and by participant and was supplied without curation.

Details on this clone: Its antigen remains unidentified. No much larger clonotype is one base removed from it; base qualities were not supplied.

TCRbeta CDR3 regions were amplified from genomic DNA by means of the immunoSEQ Assay, a bias-controlled multiplex PCR. Under the source paper's analysis protocol: Nucleated cell counts per sample were estimated from amplification of reference gene primers within the assay. To quantify the absolute abundance of each unique TCRbeta CDR3 rearrangement, sequence reads were collapsed and filtered. Productive Simpson clonality was computed per sample as the square root of Simpson's diversity index over productive rearrangements. TCRdb limited this immuneACCESS table to in-frame rearrangements with V and J called. A share of clones is missing; checked studies link under half to unresolved V genes, and the rest is unexplained. The V and J calls and clone size come from that table; D and trimming were worked out from the DNA. In all, the sample holds some 170,000 clones, and around 85% of those were seen once. The top ten clones comprise roughly 9.6% of the sample.

The collaborating institutions used their own protocols to collect whole blood in K2EDTA tubes. Collaborator samples were shipped for TCRbeta analysis as frozen whole blood, isolated PBMCs, or DNA extracted from either sample type. This TCR came from a man aged 60 to 75 with active or convalescent COVID-19. The chain uses TRBV7-2 and TRBJ2-2; no D gene is confidently identified. Sequencing was performed on peripheral blood. CDR3 sequence: CASSLGARLRHGELFF. The nucleotides read TGTGCCAGCAGCTTAGGGGCCAGGCTAAGGCACGGGGAGCTGTTTTTT.